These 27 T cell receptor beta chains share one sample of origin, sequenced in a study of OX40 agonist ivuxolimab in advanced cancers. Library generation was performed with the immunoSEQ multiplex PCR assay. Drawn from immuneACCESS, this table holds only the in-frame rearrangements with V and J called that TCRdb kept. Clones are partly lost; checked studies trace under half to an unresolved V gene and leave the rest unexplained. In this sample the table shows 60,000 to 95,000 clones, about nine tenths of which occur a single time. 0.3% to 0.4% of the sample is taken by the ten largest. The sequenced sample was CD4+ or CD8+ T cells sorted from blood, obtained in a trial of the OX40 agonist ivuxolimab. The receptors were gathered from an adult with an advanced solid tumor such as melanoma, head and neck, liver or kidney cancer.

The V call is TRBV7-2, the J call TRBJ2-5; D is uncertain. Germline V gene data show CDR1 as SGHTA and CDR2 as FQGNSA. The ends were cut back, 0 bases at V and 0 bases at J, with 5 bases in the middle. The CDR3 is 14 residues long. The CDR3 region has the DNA TGTGCCAGCAGCTTAGCAAGGTACCAAGAGACCCAGTACTTC. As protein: CASSLARYQETQYF. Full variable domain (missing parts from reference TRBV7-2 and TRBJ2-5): GAGVSQSPSNKVTEKGKDVELRCDPISGHTALYWYRQSLGQGLEFLIYFQGNSAPDKSGLPSDRFSAERTGGSVSTLTIQRTQQEDSAVYLCASSLARYQETQYFGPGTRLLVL.

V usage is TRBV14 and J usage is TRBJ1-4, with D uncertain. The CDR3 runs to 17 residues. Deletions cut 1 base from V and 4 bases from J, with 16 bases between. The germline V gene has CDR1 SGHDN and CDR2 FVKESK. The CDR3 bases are TGTGCCAGCAGCCAAGGATATTTAGCGGGGTTTAATGAAAAACTGTTTTTT. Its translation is CASSQGYLAGFNEKLFF.

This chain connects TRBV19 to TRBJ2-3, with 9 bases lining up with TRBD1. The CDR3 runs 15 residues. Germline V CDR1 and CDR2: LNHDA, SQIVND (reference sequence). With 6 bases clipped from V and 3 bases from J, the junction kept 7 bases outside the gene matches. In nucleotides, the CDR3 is TGTGCCAGTAGGGAACGGGACAGGGCGACAGATACGCAGTATTTT. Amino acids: CASRERDRATDTQYF.

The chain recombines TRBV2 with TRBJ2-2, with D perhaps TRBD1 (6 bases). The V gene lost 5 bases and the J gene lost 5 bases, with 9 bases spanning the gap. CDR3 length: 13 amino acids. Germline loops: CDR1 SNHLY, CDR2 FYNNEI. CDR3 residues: CASSTGFTGELFF. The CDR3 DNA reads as TGTGCCAGCAGTACAGGGTTTACCGGGGAGCTGTTTTTT.

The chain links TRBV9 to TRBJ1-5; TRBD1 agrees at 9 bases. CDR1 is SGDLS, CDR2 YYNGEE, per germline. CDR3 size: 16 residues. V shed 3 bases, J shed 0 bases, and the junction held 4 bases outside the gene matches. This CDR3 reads CASSGGTGNSNQPQHF. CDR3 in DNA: TGTGCCAGCAGCGGGGGGACAGGGAATAGCAATCAGCCCCAGCATTTT.

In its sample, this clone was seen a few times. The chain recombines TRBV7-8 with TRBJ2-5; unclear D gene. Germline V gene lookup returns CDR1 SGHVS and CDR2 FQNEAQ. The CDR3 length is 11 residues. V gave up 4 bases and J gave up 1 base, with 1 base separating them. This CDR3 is CASSSQETQYF. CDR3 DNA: TGTGCCAGCAGCTCCCAAGAGACCCAGTACTTC.

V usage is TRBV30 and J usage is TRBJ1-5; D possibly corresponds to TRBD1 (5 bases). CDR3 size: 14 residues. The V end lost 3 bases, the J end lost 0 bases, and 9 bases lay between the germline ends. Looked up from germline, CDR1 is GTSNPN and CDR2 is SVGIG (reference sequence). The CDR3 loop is CAWSPDSSNQPQHF. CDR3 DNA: TGTGCCTGGAGCCCCGACAGTAGCAATCAGCCCCAGCATTTT.

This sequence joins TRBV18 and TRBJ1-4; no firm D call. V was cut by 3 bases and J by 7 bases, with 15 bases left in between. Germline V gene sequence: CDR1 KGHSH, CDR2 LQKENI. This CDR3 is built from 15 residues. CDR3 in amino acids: CASSPRGPHFEKLFF. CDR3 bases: TGTGCCAGCTCACCCCGTGGGCCACATTTTGAAAAACTGTTTTTT.

The CDR3 sequence is CASSDGAGVPADTQYF. The CDR3 bases are TGTGCCAGCAGTGACGGTGCGGGGGTTCCTGCAGATACGCAGTATTTT. V is TRBV25-1 and J is TRBJ2-3; TRBD2 agrees at 7 bases. Germline CDR1 MGHDK, CDR2 SYGVNS. The CDR3 covers 16 residues. With 3 bases clipped from V and 4 bases from J, the junction kept 10 bases outside the gene matches.

For the CDR3, the DNA is TGCGCCAGCAGCACCTCCGTTTCAGGGAACTATGGCTACACCTTC. It encodes CASSTSVSGNYGYTF. The chain couples TRBV5-1 to TRBJ1-2; D is possibly TRBD1 (5 bases). Trimming took off 4 bases at V and 2 bases at J, with 15 bases between the two ends. CDR3 length: 15 amino acids. The germline V gene encodes CDR1 SGHRS and CDR2 YFSETQ.

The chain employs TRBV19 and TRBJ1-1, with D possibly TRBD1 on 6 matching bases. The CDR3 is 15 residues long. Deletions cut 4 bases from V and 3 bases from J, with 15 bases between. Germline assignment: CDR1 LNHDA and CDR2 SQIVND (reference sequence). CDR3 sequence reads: CASSKWDNRDTEAFF. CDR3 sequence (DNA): TGTGCCAGTAGTAAATGGGACAATAGGGACACTGAAGCTTTCTTT.

The CDR3, as DNA: TGTGCCATCAGTGAGTCGTTGACAGGATCCTACGAGCAGTACTTC. This encodes CAISESLTGSYEQYF. The V gene is TRBV10-3, the J gene TRBJ2-5; perhaps TRBD1 as D (6 bases). The DNA end is a closer match to TRBJ2-7, so the J assignment may be wrong. This CDR3 contains 15 residues. The V gene's germline CDR1 is ENHRY and CDR2 SYGVKD.

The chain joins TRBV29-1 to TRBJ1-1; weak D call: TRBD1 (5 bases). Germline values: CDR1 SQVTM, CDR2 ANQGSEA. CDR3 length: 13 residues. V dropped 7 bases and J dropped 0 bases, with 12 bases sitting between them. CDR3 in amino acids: CSGGGNMNTEAFF. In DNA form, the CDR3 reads TGCAGCGGCGGGGGGAATATGAACACTGAAGCTTTCTTT. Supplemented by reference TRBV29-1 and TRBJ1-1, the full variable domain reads SAVISQKPSRDICQRGTSLTIQCQVDSQVTMMFWYRQQPGQSLTLIATANQGSEATYESGFVIDKFPISRPNLTFSTLTVSNMSPEDSSIYLCSGGGNMNTEAFFGQGTRLTVV.

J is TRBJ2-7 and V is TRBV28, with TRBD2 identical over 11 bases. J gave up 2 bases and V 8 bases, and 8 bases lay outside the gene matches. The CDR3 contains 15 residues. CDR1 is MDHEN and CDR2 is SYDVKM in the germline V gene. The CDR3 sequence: CASFDPLAGAYEQYF. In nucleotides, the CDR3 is TGTGCCAGCTTTGACCCACTAGCGGGGGCCTACGAGCAGTACTTC.

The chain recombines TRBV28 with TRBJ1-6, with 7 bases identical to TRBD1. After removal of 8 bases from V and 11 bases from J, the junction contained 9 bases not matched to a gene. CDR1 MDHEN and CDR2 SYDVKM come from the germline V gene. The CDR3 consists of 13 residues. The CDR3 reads CASQDRVKPPLHF. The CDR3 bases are TGTGCCAGCCAAGACAGGGTAAAACCACCCCTCCACTTT.

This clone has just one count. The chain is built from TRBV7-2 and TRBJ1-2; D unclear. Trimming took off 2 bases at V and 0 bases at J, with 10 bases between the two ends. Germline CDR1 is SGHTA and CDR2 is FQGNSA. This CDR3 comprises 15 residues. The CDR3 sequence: CASSLLVGANYGYTF. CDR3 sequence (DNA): TGTGCCAGCAGCTTATTAGTGGGAGCTAACTATGGCTACACCTTC.

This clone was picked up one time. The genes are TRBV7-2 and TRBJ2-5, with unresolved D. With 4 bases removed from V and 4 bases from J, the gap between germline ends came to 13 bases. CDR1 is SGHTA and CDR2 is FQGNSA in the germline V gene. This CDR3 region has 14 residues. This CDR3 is CASSSLGHSETQYF. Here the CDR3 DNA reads TGTGCCAGCAGCTCCCTTGGGCATTCAGAGACCCAGTACTTC. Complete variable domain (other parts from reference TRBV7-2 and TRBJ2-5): GAGVSQSPSNKVTEKGKDVELRCDPISGHTALYWYRQSLGQGLEFLIYFQGNSAPDKSGLPSDRFSAERTGGSVSTLTIQRTQQEDSAVYLCASSSLGHSETQYFGPGTRLLVL.

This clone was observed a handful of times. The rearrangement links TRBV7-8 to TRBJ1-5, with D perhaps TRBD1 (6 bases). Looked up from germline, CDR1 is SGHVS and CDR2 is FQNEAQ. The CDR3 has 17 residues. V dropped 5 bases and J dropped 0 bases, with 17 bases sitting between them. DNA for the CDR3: TGTGCCAGCAGCGGGGGCTCACATCGGGATAGCAATCAGCCCCAGCATTTT. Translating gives CASSGGSHRDSNQPQHF.

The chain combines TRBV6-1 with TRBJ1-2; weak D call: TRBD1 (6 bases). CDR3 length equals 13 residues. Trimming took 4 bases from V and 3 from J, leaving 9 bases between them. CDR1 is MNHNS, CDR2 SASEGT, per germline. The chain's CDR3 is CASSGQAHYGYTF. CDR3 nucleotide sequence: TGTGCCAGCAGTGGACAGGCTCACTATGGCTACACCTTC.

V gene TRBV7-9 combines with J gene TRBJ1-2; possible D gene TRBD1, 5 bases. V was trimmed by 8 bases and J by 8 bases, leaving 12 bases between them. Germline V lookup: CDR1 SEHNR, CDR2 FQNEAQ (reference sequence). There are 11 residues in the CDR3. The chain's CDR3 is CASGAPWGYTF. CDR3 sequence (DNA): TGTGCCAGCGGGGCGCCTTGGGGCTACACCTTC.

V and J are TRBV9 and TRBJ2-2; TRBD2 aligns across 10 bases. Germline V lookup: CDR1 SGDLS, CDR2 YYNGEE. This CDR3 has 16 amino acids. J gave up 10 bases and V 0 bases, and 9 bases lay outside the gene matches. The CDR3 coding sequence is TGTGCCAGCAGCGTAGCTTTATTACTAGCGGGATCGGAGCTGTTTTTT. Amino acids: CASSVALLLAGSELFF.

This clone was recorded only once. The CDR3 sequence: CASSLVGGRAQGEQYF. The DNA for the CDR3 is TGCGCCAGCAGCTTGGTAGGCGGGAGGGCCCAAGGCGAGCAGTACTTC. The chain is built from TRBV5-1 and TRBJ2-7, with 9 bases fitting TRBD2. Germline-derived CDR1 and CDR2 are SGHRS and YFSETQ. Trimming removed 0 bases from V and 6 bases from J; junction bases left unmatched: 10. The CDR3 is 16 amino acids.

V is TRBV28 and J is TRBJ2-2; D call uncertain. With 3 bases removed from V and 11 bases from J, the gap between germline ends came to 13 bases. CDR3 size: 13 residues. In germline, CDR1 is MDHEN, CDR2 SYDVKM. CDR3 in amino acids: CASSLLSPFELFF. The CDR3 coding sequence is TGTGCCAGCAGTTTGCTCTCTCCGTTCGAGCTGTTTTTT.

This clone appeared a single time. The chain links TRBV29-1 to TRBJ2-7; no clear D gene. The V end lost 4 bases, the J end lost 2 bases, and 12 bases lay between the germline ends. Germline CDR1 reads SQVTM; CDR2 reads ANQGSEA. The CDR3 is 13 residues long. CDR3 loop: CSVVNLPAYEQYF. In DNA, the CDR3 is TGCAGCGTTGTTAATCTCCCTGCCTACGAGCAGTACTTC.

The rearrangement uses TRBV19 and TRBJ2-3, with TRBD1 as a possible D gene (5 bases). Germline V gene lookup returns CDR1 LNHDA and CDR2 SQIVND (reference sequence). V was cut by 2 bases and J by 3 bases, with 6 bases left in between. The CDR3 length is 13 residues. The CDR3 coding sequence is TGTGCCAGTAGTATACGGACAACAGATACGCAGTATTTT. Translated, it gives CASSIRTTDTQYF.

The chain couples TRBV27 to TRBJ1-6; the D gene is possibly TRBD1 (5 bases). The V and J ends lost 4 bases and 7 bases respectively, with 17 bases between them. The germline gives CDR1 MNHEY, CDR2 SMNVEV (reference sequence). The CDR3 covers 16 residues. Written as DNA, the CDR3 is TGTGCCAGCAGTTCCCCCACCGGGGGAGGCAATTCACCCCTCCACTTT. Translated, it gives CASSSPTGGGNSPLHF.

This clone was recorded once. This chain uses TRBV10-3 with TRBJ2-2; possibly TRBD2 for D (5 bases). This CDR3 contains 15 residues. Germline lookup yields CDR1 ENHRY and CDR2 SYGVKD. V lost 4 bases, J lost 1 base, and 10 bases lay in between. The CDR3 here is CAISGRGQNTGELFF. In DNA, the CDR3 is TGTGCCATCAGTGGAAGAGGGCAGAACACCGGGGAGCTGTTTTTT.